Below, 23 T cell receptor beta chains from the same sample are listed, as sequenced in a study of cytomegalovirus exposure and HLA in healthy donors. The protocol was immunoSEQ multiplex PCR, while the TCRdb copy is restricted to in-frame clones and leaves out a portion. In the table there are over 100,000 clones, about nine tenths of which are singletons. Sequencing used PBMCs. The receptors here all came from a woman between 18 and 30 years old in good health and CMV-seronegative.

The chain employs TRBV4-3 and TRBJ2-5, with 10 bases that match TRBD2. The CDR3 runs to 16 residues. V lost 0 bases to trimming and J lost 2 bases; unmatched junction nucleotides: 3. CDR1 is LGHNA and CDR2 is YSLEER in the germline V gene. CDR3 region: CASSQERAGGQETQYF. The CDR3 bases are TGCGCCAGCAGCCAAGAACGAGCGGGAGGGCAAGAGACCCAGTACTTC.

The chain combines TRBV6-7 with TRBJ2-1; 8 nucleotides match TRBD2. TRBV6-7 is identified as an open reading frame with a role that is uncertain. The CDR3 length is 23 residues. The V and J ends lost 2 bases and 7 bases, in that order; junction bases with no gene match: 31. This CDR3 reads CASSYPLAVQRETLNPPRNEQFF. The DNA for the CDR3 is TGTGCCAGCAGTTACCCGCTCGCGGTACAGCGGGAGACTTTAAATCCCCCCCGAAATGAGCAGTTCTTC.

This clone was observed once. V and J are TRBV28 and TRBJ2-1; TRBD1 matches 7 bases. The germline gives CDR1 MDHEN, CDR2 SYDVKM. CDR3 length: 14 residues. The V segment lost 8 bases and the J segment 6 bases; nucleotides outside the gene matches: 10. The CDR3 loop is CASANRGRGNEQFF. The CDR3 DNA reads TGTGCCAGCGCAAACAGGGGTAGGGGCAATGAGCAGTTCTTC.

This rearrangement joins TRBV6-5 to TRBJ2-1, with TRBD2 identical over 7 bases. This CDR3 has 15 residues. J gave up 7 bases and V 2 bases, and 8 bases lay outside the gene matches. Germline assignment: CDR1 MNHEY and CDR2 SVGAGI. CDR3 DNA sequence: TGTGCCAGCAGTTACCCGGGAGGTTTAAGGAATGAGCAGTTCTTC. It yields the protein CASSYPGGLRNEQFF.

This chain connects TRBV18 to TRBJ2-3, with a possible D match to TRBD2 (6 bases). The CDR3 covers 15 residues. Germline V gene data show CDR1 as KGHSH and CDR2 as LQKENI. With 2 bases removed from V and 6 bases from J, the gap between germline ends came to 15 bases. This CDR3 reads CASSPGGLTTDTQYF. The CDR3 coding sequence is TGTGCCAGCTCACCAGGAGGGCTCACAACGGATACGCAGTATTTT. The entire variable domain, with the rest obtained from reference TRBV18 and TRBJ2-3, is as follows: NAGVMQNPRHLVRRRGQEARLRCSPMKGHSHVYWYRQLPEEGLKFMVYLQKENIIDESGMPKERFSAEFPKEGPSILRIQQVVRGDSAAYFCASSPGGLTTDTQYFGPGTRLTVL.

The V gene is TRBV9, the J gene TRBJ1-1; D uncertain. Germline V CDR1 and CDR2: SGDLS, YYNGEE. This CDR3 region has 14 residues. The ends were cut back, 5 bases at V and 1 base at J, with 12 bases in the middle. CDR3 nucleotides: TGTGCCAGCAGTGCCAGGAACAGGAACACTGAAGCTTTCTTT. Translation gives CASSARNRNTEAFF.

The chain is built from TRBV7-9 and TRBJ1-2; D may be TRBD1 (6 bases). Germline CDR1 reads SEHNR; CDR2 reads FQNEAQ (reference sequence). The germline V and J ends were trimmed by 6 bases and 0 bases, with 17 bases remaining between them. This CDR3 spans 16 amino acids. DNA for the CDR3: TGTGCCAGCAGACAGACTCTGGGGGCGGCTAACTATGGCTACACCTTC. Translating it yields CASRQTLGAANYGYTF.

The chain uses TRBV18 and TRBJ1-4; possible D gene TRBD1, 5 bases. Trimming took off 4 bases at V and 0 bases at J, with 12 bases between the two ends. The CDR3 length is 16 residues. Germline V gene lookup returns CDR1 KGHSH and CDR2 LQKENI. The CDR3 DNA follows: TGTGCCAGCTCACGGAGGGGTAGTGCAACTAATGAAAAACTGTTTTTT. Translation: CASSRRGSATNEKLFF. The full variable domain, in which reference TRBV18 and TRBJ1-4 provide the parts outside the CDR3, is NAGVMQNPRHLVRRRGQEARLRCSPMKGHSHVYWYRQLPEEGLKFMVYLQKENIIDESGMPKERFSAEFPKEGPSILRIQQVVRGDSAAYFCASSRRGSATNEKLFFGSGTQLSVL.

The chain combines TRBV4-2 with TRBJ2-7, with TRBD2 identical over 10 bases. Trimming removed 3 bases from V and 2 bases from J; junction bases left unmatched: 13. Germline-derived CDR1 and CDR2 are LGHNA and YNFKEQ. CDR3 length: 18 residues. This CDR3 is CASSQSAGTSEAPYEQYF. The CDR3 nucleotides read TGTGCCAGCAGCCAGTCCGCCGGGACTAGCGAGGCCCCCTACGAGCAGTACTTC.

The V gene is TRBV19, the J gene TRBJ1-1; no clear D gene. CDR1 is LNHDA and CDR2 is SQIVND in the germline V gene (reference sequence). The CDR3 is made up of 11 amino acids. Between the trimmed V and J ends, which lost 3 bases and 8 bases, there was a span of 7 bases. This CDR3 reads CASSIRVEAFF. CDR3 DNA: TGTGCCAGTAGTATCCGGGTGGAAGCTTTCTTT.

The chain links TRBV5-1 to TRBJ2-1, with D uncertain. The V end lost 3 bases, the J end lost 6 bases, and 7 bases lay between the germline ends. This CDR3 comprises 12 residues. Germline CDR1 reads SGHRS; CDR2 reads YFSETQ. The CDR3 bases are TGCGCCAGCAGCTATACTCGCAATGAGCAGTTCTTC. It codes for CASSYTRNEQFF.

This clone was detected only once. V is TRBV18 and J is TRBJ2-7; the match to TRBD2 covers 9 bases. The CDR3 length is 16 residues. V trimming: 0 bases; J trimming: 4 bases; junction bases outside the gene matches: 7. Germline loops: CDR1 KGHSH, CDR2 LQKENI. CDR3 protein: CASSPPSAGGAYEQYF. The CDR3 DNA sequence: TGTGCCAGCTCACCACCTTCTGCGGGAGGGGCATACGAGCAGTACTTC.

The V call is TRBV6-5, the J call TRBJ1-1; TRBD1 aligns across 8 bases. Unmatched junction bases numbered 11, after V lost 7 bases and J lost 4 bases. This CDR3 comprises 15 residues. Germline V gene lookup returns CDR1 MNHEY and CDR2 SVGAGI. The DNA for the CDR3 is TGTGCCAGCACCCAATCCGGGACAGGATTCACTGAAGCTTTCTTT. Its protein is CASTQSGTGFTEAFF.

The chain links TRBV5-1 to TRBJ1-4, with D unresolved. Germline CDR1 is SGHRS and CDR2 is YFSETQ. Trimming removed 4 bases at V and 0 bases at J, with 10 bases between. The CDR3 loop spans 15 amino acids. CDR3 protein: CASSRALATNEKLFF. DNA for the CDR3: TGCGCCAGCAGCCGAGCACTTGCAACTAATGAAAAACTGTTTTTT.

In this sample, this clone turned up a few times. The V call is TRBV6-5, the J call TRBJ1-2, with D tentatively TRBD1 (6 bases). The germline V and J ends were trimmed by 0 bases and 7 bases, with 6 bases remaining between them. This CDR3 has 12 amino acids. CDR1 and CDR2 from the germline V gene are MNHEY and SVGAGI. In DNA form, the CDR3 reads TGTGCCAGCAGTTACTCGACAGGTGGCTACACCTTC. Its protein is CASSYSTGGYTF.

The chain is built from TRBV4-1 and TRBJ2-3; 7 bases fit TRBD2. J lost 1 base, V lost 0 bases, and 7 bases had no gene match. Germline lookup yields CDR1 MGHRA and CDR2 YSYEKL. The CDR3 extends over 17 amino acids. CDR3 DNA sequence: TGCGCCAGCAGCCAAGATACCTTGGGGGGGGGCACAGATACGCAGTATTTT. Its protein is CASSQDTLGGGTDTQYF.

The V gene is TRBV27, the J gene TRBJ2-2; TRBD2 matches at 13 bases. With 11 bases clipped from V and 4 bases from J, the junction kept 4 bases outside the gene matches. This CDR3 has 14 amino acids. CDR1 is MNHEY and CDR2 is SMNVEV in the germline V gene (reference sequence). The CDR3 nucleotides read TGTGCCTCCCGACTAGCGGGGGGCACCGGGGAGCTGTTTTTT. It specifies CASRLAGGTGELFF.

J is TRBJ1-2 and V is TRBV9, with TRBD1 identical over 8 bases. This CDR3 comprises 16 residues. The junction had 8 bases not matched to a gene; V was cut back by 4 bases and J by 0 bases. CDR1 and CDR2 (germline): SGDLS, YYNGEE. CDR3 sequence (DNA): TGTGCCAGCAGCTTTAGTGGACAGGGAGCTAACTATGGCTACACCTTC. It translates to CASSFSGQGANYGYTF.

The chain links TRBV28 to TRBJ2-5, with D maybe TRBD1 (5 bases). V lost 8 bases and J lost 5, with 15 bases in between. Germline V gives CDR1 MDHEN, CDR2 SYDVKM. The CDR3 sequence is 13 residues long. The CDR3 sequence: CASRTQGFETQYF. The CDR3 region has the DNA TGTGCCAGCCGAACCCAGGGTTTTGAGACCCAGTACTTC.

This clone was detected only a few times. The chain carries TRBV4-2 and TRBJ2-6, with 7 nucleotides matching TRBD2. The V and J ends lost 1 base and 6 bases, in that order; junction bases with no gene match: 3. The CDR3 is 15 residues long. In germline, CDR1 is LGHNA, CDR2 YNFKEQ. The CDR3 coding sequence is TGTGCCAGCAGCCAAGGGGGGGGTGAGGCCAACGTCCTGACTTTC. Translated: CASSQGGGEANVLTF.

The chain combines TRBV27 with TRBJ2-1; 7 bases map to TRBD2. This CDR3 contains 14 residues. CDR1 is MNHEY, CDR2 SMNVEV, per germline (reference sequence). Trimming at V came to 5 bases and at J to 5 bases, leaving 6 bases not matched to a gene. CDR3 sequence reads: CASSLERGNNEQFF. In DNA form, the CDR3 reads TGTGCCAGCAGTCTGGAGCGGGGTAACAATGAGCAGTTCTTC.

Only a few counts were recorded for this clone. This chain joins TRBV30 and TRBJ1-4, with a possible D match to TRBD1 (6 bases). V was trimmed by 3 bases and J by 10 bases, leaving 9 bases between them. The CDR3 is 11 amino acids. Per germline, CDR1 GTSNPN and CDR2 SVGIG (reference sequence). CDR3: CAWSLQGKLFF. In nucleotides, the CDR3 is TGTGCCTGGAGCCTACAGGGAAAACTGTTTTTT.

J is TRBJ2-1 and V is TRBV6-5, with D hard to call. The CDR3 loop spans 14 amino acids. CDR1 and CDR2 from the germline V gene are MNHEY and SVGAGI. Trimming took off 4 bases at V and 9 bases at J, with 16 bases between the two ends. The CDR3 nucleotides read TGTGCCAGCAGTTCCTCAATCTTGAACGGTGAGCAGTTCTTC. It translates to CASSSSILNGEQFF.